Listed below are T cell receptor beta chains from one sample, sequenced in a study of T cell repertoires in cytomegalovirus infection. TCRdb re-analysed the reads in MiXCR, keeping a single row per CDR3 protein. Found here are 680,000 or so distinct CDR3 sequences, roughly a third of them singletons; the top ten hold 15% to 20%. Antigens of these TCRs are unknown. Specimen: cultured PBMCs, collected from culture after CMV antigen stimulation. The source of these receptors is a human donor in good health (CMV status not recorded). Some clones in this sample may be carry-over from other donors' samples. Each CDR3 is given with its conserved first and last residue. The order of the fields is V gene, clone size, D gene, J gene, CDR3 length, CDR3 protein, CDR3 DNA. D genes are given only for firm matches. Clone size appears in some rows only: once, few, many, or a class for an expanded clone.

V gene: TRBV19; clone size: .; D gene: TRBD1; J gene: TRBJ1-5; CDR3 length: 16; CDR3 protein: CASGNGQGSVRQPQHF; CDR3 DNA: TGTGCCAGTGGTAATGGACAGGGGTCGGTACGGCAGCCCCAGCATTTT
V gene: TRBV4-2; clone size: .; D gene: .; J gene: TRBJ1-4; CDR3 length: 14; CDR3 protein: CASSQDLVNEKLFF; CDR3 DNA: TGTGCCAGCAGCCAAGATTTGGTTAATGAAAAACTGTTTTTT
V gene: TRBV10-3; clone size: few; D gene: .; J gene: TRBJ2-2; CDR3 length: 15; CDR3 protein: CAISERTPNTGELFF; CDR3 DNA: TGTGCCATCAGTGAAAGGACACCGAACACCGGGGAGCTGTTTTTT
V gene: TRBV7-6; clone size: many; D gene: TRBD1; J gene: TRBJ2-7; CDR3 length: 15; CDR3 protein: CASSLGTGGNYEQYF; CDR3 DNA: TGTGCCAGCAGCTTAGGGACAGGGGGCAACTACGAGCAGTACTTC
V gene: TRBV6-1; clone size: few; D gene: TRBD1; J gene: TRBJ1-4; CDR3 length: 16; CDR3 protein: CASSSPRRQGNEKLFF; CDR3 DNA: TGTGCCAGCAGTTCACCTCGTCGACAGGGGAATGAAAAACTGTTTTTT
V gene: TRBV5-1; clone size: .; D gene: .; J gene: TRBJ2-7; CDR3 length: 13; CDR3 protein: CASSDNVGGEQYF; CDR3 DNA: TGCGCCAGCTCGGACAACGTAGGGGGAGAGCAGTACTTC
V gene: TRBV28; clone size: .; D gene: TRBD1; J gene: TRBJ1-1; CDR3 length: 14; CDR3 protein: CASSWEGASTEAFF; CDR3 DNA: TGTGCCAGCAGTTGGGAGGGGGCAAGCACTGAAGCTTTCTTT
V gene: TRBV12-3/TRBV12-4; clone size: few; D gene: .; J gene: TRBJ1-3; CDR3 length: 14; CDR3 protein: CASTGVGSGNTIYF; CDR3 DNA: TGTGCCAGCACAGGGGTAGGCTCTGGAAACACCATATATTTT
V gene: TRBV6-5; clone size: .; D gene: .; J gene: TRBJ1-2; CDR3 length: 13; CDR3 protein: CASSYDTNYGYTF; CDR3 DNA: TGTGCCAGCAGTTACGACACGAACTATGGCTACACCTTC
V gene: TRBV4-3; clone size: .; D gene: TRBD2; J gene: TRBJ2-7; CDR3 length: 16; CDR3 protein: CASSHRRTSGRNEQYF; CDR3 DNA: TGCGCCAGCAGCCATCGAAGGACTAGCGGGAGGAACGAGCAGTACTTC
V gene: TRBV3-1; clone size: few; D gene: .; J gene: TRBJ2-3; CDR3 length: 17; CDR3 protein: CASSPPMRGPSTDTQYF; CDR3 DNA: TGTGCCAGCAGCCCCCCAATGCGGGGGCCTAGCACAGATACGCAGTATTTT
V gene: TRBV29-1; clone size: .; D gene: .; J gene: TRBJ1-1; CDR3 length: 12; CDR3 protein: CSARVVGTEAFF; CDR3 DNA: TGCAGCGCCCGTGTTGTAGGCACTGAAGCTTTCTTT
V gene: TRBV6-2/TRBV6-3; clone size: .; D gene: .; J gene: TRBJ1-2; CDR3 length: 16; CDR3 protein: CASRPSAGGRDYGYTF; CDR3 DNA: TGTGCCAGCAGACCATCAGCCGGGGGGCGCGACTATGGCTACACCTTC
V gene: TRBV7-9; clone size: .; D gene: .; J gene: TRBJ2-1; CDR3 length: 13; CDR3 protein: CASSHSPDTEQFF; CDR3 DNA: TGTGCCAGCAGCCATTCGCCGGATACAGAGCAGTTCTTC
V gene: TRBV11-3; clone size: .; D gene: TRBD1; J gene: TRBJ2-1; CDR3 length: 14; CDR3 protein: CASSAGQGAVEQFF; CDR3 DNA: TGTGCCAGCAGCGCTGGACAGGGGGCCGTTGAGCAGTTCTTC